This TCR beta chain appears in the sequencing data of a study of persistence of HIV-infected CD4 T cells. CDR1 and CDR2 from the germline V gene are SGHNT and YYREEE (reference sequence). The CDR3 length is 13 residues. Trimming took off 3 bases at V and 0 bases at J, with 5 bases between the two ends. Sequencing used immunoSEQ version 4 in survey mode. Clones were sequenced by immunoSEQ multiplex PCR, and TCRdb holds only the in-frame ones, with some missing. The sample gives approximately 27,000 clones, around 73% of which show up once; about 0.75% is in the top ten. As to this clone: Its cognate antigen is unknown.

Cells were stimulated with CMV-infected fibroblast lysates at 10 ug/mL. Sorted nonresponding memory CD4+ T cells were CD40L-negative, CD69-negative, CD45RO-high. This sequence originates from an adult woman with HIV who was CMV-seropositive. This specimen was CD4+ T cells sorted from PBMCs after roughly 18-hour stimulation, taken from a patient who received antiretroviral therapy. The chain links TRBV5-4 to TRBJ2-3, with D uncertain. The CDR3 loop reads CASSSASTDTQYF. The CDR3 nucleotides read TGTGCCAGCAGCTCGGCTAGCACAGATACGCAGTATTTT. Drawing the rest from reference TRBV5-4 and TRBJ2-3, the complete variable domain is ETGVTQSPTHLIKTRGQQVTLRCSSQSGHNTVSWYQQALGQGPQFIFQYYREEENGRGNFPPRFSGLQFPNYSSELNVNALELDDSALYLCASSSASTDTQYFGPGTRLTVL.